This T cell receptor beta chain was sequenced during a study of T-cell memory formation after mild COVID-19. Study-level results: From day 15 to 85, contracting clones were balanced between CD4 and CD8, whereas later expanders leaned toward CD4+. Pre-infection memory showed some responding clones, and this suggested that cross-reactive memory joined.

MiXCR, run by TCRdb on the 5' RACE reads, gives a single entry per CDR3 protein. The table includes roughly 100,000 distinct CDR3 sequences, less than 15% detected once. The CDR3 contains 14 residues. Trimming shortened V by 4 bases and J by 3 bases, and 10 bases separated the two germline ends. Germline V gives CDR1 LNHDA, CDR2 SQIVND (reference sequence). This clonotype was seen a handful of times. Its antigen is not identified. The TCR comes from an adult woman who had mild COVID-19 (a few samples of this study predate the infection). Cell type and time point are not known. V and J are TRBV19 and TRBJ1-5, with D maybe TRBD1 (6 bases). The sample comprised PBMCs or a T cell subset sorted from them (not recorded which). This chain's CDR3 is CASSTDRINQPQHF. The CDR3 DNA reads TGTGCCAGTAGTACTGACAGGATCAATCAGCCCCAGCATTTT.